The 4 T cell receptor beta chains in this list originate from one sample, sequenced in a study of CD8 T cells in ankylosing spondylitis. MiXCR, applied by TCRdb to the 5' RACE reads, yields one record per CDR3 protein. The sample yields 750,000 to 850,000 distinct CDR3 sequences, approximately 10% seen once. Antigens of these TCRs are unknown. Overall study findings and caveats: Roughly eight highly homologous variants made up a TCR beta motif that seemed to typify ankylosing spondylitis blood.

What was sequenced was blood, either unsorted or a sorted T cell fraction (not recorded which). The receptors come from a male donor with ankylosing spondylitis.

J is TRBJ2-1 and V is TRBV11-2; 10 bases are shared with TRBD2. Unmatched junction bases numbered 9, after V lost 1 base and J lost 0 bases. CDR1 and CDR2 (germline): SGHAT, FQNNGV. The CDR3 is 19 residues long. CDR3: CASSLGKGLAYYSYNEQFF. The DNA of the CDR3 is TGTGCCAGCAGCTTAGGGAAGGGACTAGCGTATTACTCCTACAATGAGCAGTTCTTC. The whole variable domain, filled in from reference TRBV11-2 and TRBJ2-1, reads EAGVAQSPRYKIIEKRQSVAFWCNPISGHATLYWYQQILGQGPKLLIQFQNNGVVDDSQLPKDRFSAERLKGVDSTLKIQPAKLEDSAVYLCASSLGKGLAYYSYNEQFFGPGTRLTVL.

The rearrangement links TRBV10-1 to TRBJ2-7, with D tentatively TRBD2 (6 bases). There are 15 residues in the CDR3. Between the trimmed V and J ends, which lost 1 base and 2 bases, there was a span of 12 bases. Germline CDR1 WNHNN, CDR2 SYGVQD (reference sequence). DNA of the CDR3: TGCGCCAGCAGTGAGTTCGGCGGGATGCCCTACGAGCAGTACTTC. Its translation is CASSEFGGMPYEQYF.

This chain joins TRBV4-2 and TRBJ2-5; D possibly corresponds to TRBD2 (6 bases). Germline loops: CDR1 LGHNA, CDR2 YNFKEQ. This CDR3 region has 14 residues. V was cut by 8 bases and J by 5 bases, with 18 bases left in between. The CDR3 loop is CASSVGGGDETQYF. The CDR3 DNA reads TGTGCCAGCTCCGTAGGCGGAGGGGACGAGACCCAGTACTTC.

V and J are TRBV4-3 and TRBJ2-4; 8 positions agree with TRBD1. The CDR3 is made up of 14 amino acids. CDR1 LGHNA and CDR2 YSLEER come from the germline V gene. V lost 4 bases, J lost 12 bases, and 11 bases stayed unmatched. DNA for the CDR3: TGCGCCAGCAGCCGGAGGGGTACAGGGGGTTCTCAGTACTTC. Amino acids: CASSRRGTGGSQYF.